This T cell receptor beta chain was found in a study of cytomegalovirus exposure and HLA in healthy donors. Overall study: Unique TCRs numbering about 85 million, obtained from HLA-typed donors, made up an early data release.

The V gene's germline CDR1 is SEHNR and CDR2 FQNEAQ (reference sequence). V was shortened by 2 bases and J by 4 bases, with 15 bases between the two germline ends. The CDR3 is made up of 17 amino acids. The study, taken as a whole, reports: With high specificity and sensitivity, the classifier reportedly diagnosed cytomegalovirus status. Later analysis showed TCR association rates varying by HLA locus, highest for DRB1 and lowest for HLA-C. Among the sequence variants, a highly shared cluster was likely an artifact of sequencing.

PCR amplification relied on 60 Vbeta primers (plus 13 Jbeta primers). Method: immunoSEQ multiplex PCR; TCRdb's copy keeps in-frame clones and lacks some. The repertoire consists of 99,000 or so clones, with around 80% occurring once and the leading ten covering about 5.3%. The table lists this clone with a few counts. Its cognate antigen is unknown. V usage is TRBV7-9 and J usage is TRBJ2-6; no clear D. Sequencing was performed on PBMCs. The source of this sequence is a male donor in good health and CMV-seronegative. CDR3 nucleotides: TGTGCCAGCAGCTTACTTTCAGGTGTTCCCGGGGCCAACGTCCTGACTTTC. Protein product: CASSLLSGVPGANVLTF.